Each of the 28 T cell receptor beta chains below was sequenced from the same sample in a study of radiation and T cells in renal cell carcinoma (TCRdb year 2020). To prepare the library, the immunoSEQ multiplex PCR assay was applied. TCRdb's version of the immuneACCESS table is confined to in-frame rearrangements and falls short of the full clone set. An unresolved V gene accounts for under half of the shortfall where checked; the remainder is of unknown origin. Within this sample are approximately 94,000 clones, with 82% of them counted one time only. Of the sample, more than 5.5% falls within the top ten clones. The sample's time point label is to be understood as: baseline pretreatment blood. The meaning of the sample's treatment or condition label: 15 Gy SBRT to primary tumor, nephrectomy 4 weeks later. Source: blood, taken from a patient whose treatment included radiotherapy and nephrectomy. Receptor source: a man aged 55 to 70 with renal cell carcinoma.

The chain has TRBV2 and TRBJ2-2; 7 bases fit TRBD2. V shed 7 bases and J 5 bases; nucleotides not matched to a gene: 10. CDR1 and CDR2 from the germline V gene are SNHLY and FYNNEI. The CDR3 length is 15 residues. The CDR3 here is CASKERTGGTGELFF. The CDR3 coding sequence is TGTGCCAGCAAGGAGCGAACGGGGGGAACCGGGGAGCTGTTTTTT.

A few counts support this clone. The V and J genes are TRBV11-2 and TRBJ2-1; tentative D call: TRBD1 (8 bases). This CDR3 is 14 amino acids long. The V and J ends lost 6 bases and 5 bases respectively, with 14 bases between them. The germline CDR1 and CDR2 sequences are SGHAT and FQNNGV. The CDR3 DNA reads TGTGCCAGCAGACGGACAGGGAGGGACAATGAGCAGTTCTTC. Encoded protein: CASRRTGRDNEQFF.

The chain couples TRBV10-2 to TRBJ1-5; 9 nucleotides align to TRBD1. The CDR3 contains 13 residues. Germline CDR1 reads WSHSY; CDR2 reads SAAADI. V dropped 8 bases and J dropped 5; count of bases not matched to a gene: 4. CDR3: CASGQGSYQPQHF. In nucleotides, the CDR3 is TGCGCCAGCGGACAGGGGAGTTATCAGCCCCAGCATTTT.

This sequence joins TRBV5-6 and TRBJ2-1; the match to TRBD2 covers 12 bases. In germline, CDR1 is SGHDT, CDR2 YYEEEE. The V and J ends lost 0 bases and 9 bases, in that order; junction bases with no gene match: 7. The CDR3 extends over 16 amino acids. This CDR3 reads CASSLGLAGGYGEQFF. CDR3 bases: TGTGCCAGCAGCTTGGGGCTAGCGGGAGGGTACGGTGAGCAGTTCTTC.

This clone was observed many times. The V call is TRBV2, the J call TRBJ1-1; D unresolved. The CDR3 consists of 11 residues. V lost 3 bases to trimming and J lost 11 bases, with 10 bases between them. The germline V gene encodes CDR1 SNHLY and CDR2 FYNNEI. DNA for the CDR3: TGTGCCAGCAGTGAGTACTTCGGGGCTTTCTTT. The encoded protein is CASSEYFGAFF.

This clone has a single count. The V and J genes are TRBV6-5 and TRBJ1-5, with 9 bases that match TRBD1. This CDR3 comprises 15 residues. J was trimmed by 4 bases and V by 4 bases; bases with no gene match: 5. Germline loops: CDR1 MNHEY, CDR2 SVGAGI. CDR3 amino acids: CASSSTGGANQPQHF. The CDR3 coding sequence is TGTGCCAGCAGTTCGACAGGGGGTGCAAATCAGCCCCAGCATTTT.

The gene calls are TRBV30 and TRBJ1-2; D gene uncertain. The germline V gene has CDR1 GTSNPN and CDR2 SVGIG (reference sequence). The CDR3 runs 13 residues. With 0 bases removed from V and 6 bases from J, the gap between germline ends came to 11 bases. CDR3 loop: CAWSVRRVHGYTF. DNA for the CDR3: TGTGCCTGGAGTGTACGAAGGGTCCATGGCTACACCTTC.

This chain connects TRBV7-9 to TRBJ2-7, with D possibly being TRBD1 (6 bases). Germline V gives CDR1 SEHNR, CDR2 FQNEAQ (reference sequence). This CDR3 is 15 amino acids long. Trimming took off 0 bases at V and 0 bases at J, with 9 bases between the two ends. CDR3 in DNA: TGTGCCAGCAGCTTAGCGCTGGACAGCTCCTACGAGCAGTACTTC. Protein: CASSLALDSSYEQYF.

The chain has TRBV19 and TRBJ1-1; D ambiguous. Germline lookup yields CDR1 LNHDA and CDR2 SQIVND (reference sequence). This CDR3 has 15 amino acids. The V end lost 3 bases, the J end lost 2 bases, and 13 bases lay between the germline ends. The CDR3 coding sequence is TGTGCCAGTAGTATTCACAAGGGATTAAACACTGAAGCTTTCTTT. Translated, it gives CASSIHKGLNTEAFF.

The chain recombines TRBV4-1 with TRBJ2-5; D perhaps matches TRBD2 (6 bases). V lost 0 bases to trimming and J lost 4 bases, with 9 bases between them. The length of the CDR3 is 14 residues. Germline V gives CDR1 MGHRA, CDR2 YSYEKL. Here the CDR3 DNA reads TGCGCCAGCAGCCAAGAGGAGGGAGTAGAGACCCAGTACTTC. Its translation: CASSQEEGVETQYF.

The rearrangement links TRBV27 to TRBJ2-1; TRBD2 matches 13 bases. The germline V gene has CDR1 MNHEY and CDR2 SMNVEV (reference sequence). V was clipped by 5 bases and J by 6 bases; unmatched bases: 7. The CDR3 extends over 16 amino acids. CDR3 sequence (DNA): TGTGCCAGCAGTACTTCAGGGACTAGCGGGGCCAATGAGCAGTTCTTC. The encoded protein is CASSTSGTSGANEQFF.

The V gene is TRBV19, the J gene TRBJ2-7; 10 positions agree with TRBD2. The germline V gene encodes CDR1 LNHDA and CDR2 SQIVND (reference sequence). V shed 6 bases and J 2 bases; nucleotides not matched to a gene: 7. The CDR3 is made up of 15 amino acids. The CDR3 is CASRMSSGGTYEQYF. CDR3 DNA: TGTGCCAGTAGGATGAGTAGCGGGGGGACCTACGAGCAGTACTTC.

The chain combines TRBV6-1 with TRBJ1-5; TRBD1 might be the D (6 bases). With 2 bases removed from V and 7 bases from J, the gap between germline ends came to 12 bases. This CDR3 region has 14 residues. Germline V CDR1 and CDR2: MNHNS, SASEGT. CDR3 protein: CASSELGGHQPQHF. The CDR3 region has the DNA TGTGCCAGCAGTGAACTTGGGGGGCACCAGCCCCAGCATTTT.

The chain links TRBV11-3 to TRBJ2-3; D is undetermined. From germline, CDR1 is SGHNT and CDR2 YENEEA. Trimming stripped 1 base from V and 2 bases from J, with 7 bases between. The CDR3 runs to 14 residues. The CDR3 sequence: CASSLGEATDTQYF. The CDR3 coding sequence is TGTGCCAGCAGCTTAGGAGAAGCCACAGATACGCAGTATTTT.

This clone is a singleton in its sample. V is TRBV18 and J is TRBJ2-5; 13 bases agree with TRBD2. CDR1 is KGHSH and CDR2 is LQKENI in the germline V gene. This CDR3 comprises 17 residues. J gave up 2 bases and V 2 bases, and 5 bases lay outside the gene matches. This chain's CDR3 is CASSPARTSGRQETQYF. In nucleotides, the CDR3 is TGTGCCAGCTCACCAGCTAGGACTAGCGGGAGACAAGAGACCCAGTACTTC. Drawing the rest from reference TRBV18 and TRBJ2-5, the complete variable domain is NAGVMQNPRHLVRRRGQEARLRCSPMKGHSHVYWYRQLPEEGLKFMVYLQKENIIDESGMPKERFSAEFPKEGPSILRIQQVVRGDSAAYFCASSPARTSGRQETQYFGPGTRLLVL.

This clone has a handful of counts. The rearrangement links TRBV4-3 to TRBJ1-1; 11 bases fit TRBD1. This CDR3 is built from 13 residues. The germline V gene encodes CDR1 LGHNA and CDR2 YSLEER. V gave up 6 bases and J gave up 6 bases; unmatched junction bases: 3. CDR3 sequence: CASRGQGAPEAFF. The CDR3 DNA is TGCGCCAGCAGAGGACAGGGGGCGCCTGAAGCTTTCTTT.

In this sample, this clone turned up many times. This CDR3 reads CASSTRVGYTF. The DNA for the CDR3 is TGTGCCAGCAGCACCAGGGTTGGCTACACCTTC. This chain uses TRBV7-9 with TRBJ1-2; the D gene is possibly TRBD1 (5 bases). V lost 5 bases and J 7 bases, leaving 8 bases between the germline ends. The CDR3 has 11 residues. Germline V lookup: CDR1 SEHNR, CDR2 FQNEAQ (reference sequence).

The chain carries TRBV27 and TRBJ2-7; D remains ambiguous. Germline assignment: CDR1 MNHEY and CDR2 SMNVEV (reference sequence). The V gene lost 3 bases and the J gene lost 1 base, with 10 bases spanning the gap. This CDR3 comprises 14 residues. The CDR3 DNA reads TGTGCCAGCAGTTTTACAGCTTATTCCTACGAGCAGTACTTC. It is translated as CASSFTAYSYEQYF.

The genes are TRBV5-1 and TRBJ1-2; possible D gene TRBD1, 5 bases. Trimming removed 0 bases at V and 5 bases at J, with 20 bases between. Germline values: CDR1 SGHRS, CDR2 YFSETQ. This CDR3 is 17 amino acids long. CDR3 in amino acids: CASSLAVGAGSPYGYTF. CDR3 coding DNA: TGCGCCAGCAGCTTGGCCGTTGGGGCAGGGAGTCCGTATGGCTACACCTTC. The whole variable domain, remainder taken from reference TRBV5-1 and TRBJ1-2, is KAGVTQTPRYLIKTRGQQVTLSCSPISGHRSVSWYQQTPGQGLQFLFEYFSETQRNKGNFPGRFSGRQFSNSRSEMNVSTLELGDSALYLCASSLAVGAGSPYGYTFGSGTRLTVV.

This rearrangement joins TRBV7-8 to TRBJ2-5, with D perhaps matching TRBD1 (5 bases). V lost 5 bases to trimming and J lost 4 bases, with 14 bases between them. CDR3 length: 14 amino acids. Per the germline V gene, CDR1 is SGHVS and CDR2 is FQNEAQ. CDR3 residues: CASSVTHRTETQYF. In DNA, the CDR3 is TGTGCCAGCAGCGTAACCCACAGGACAGAGACCCAGTACTTC.

The chain combines TRBV7-2 with TRBJ2-3; a weak D match, TRBD2 (6 bases). The CDR3 consists of 13 residues. Germline V gene lookup returns CDR1 SGHTA and CDR2 FQGNSA. Trimming took 5 bases from V and 4 from J, leaving 10 bases between them. CDR3 coding DNA: TGTGCCAGCAGCGTGGGGGGAGCAGATACGCAGTATTTT. Translated: CASSVGGADTQYF.

V and J are TRBV19 and TRBJ2-3; 7 bases are a match to TRBD1. The germline gives CDR1 LNHDA, CDR2 SQIVND (reference sequence). Germline trimming cut 5 bases from V and 1 base from J; bases unmatched to any gene: 6. CDR3 length: 15 residues. The CDR3 DNA reads as TGTGCCAGTAGTCCGAGGGGGCTAGGCACAGATACGCAGTATTTT. Its protein is CASSPRGLGTDTQYF.

This chain connects TRBV25-1 to TRBJ2-3, with 9 bases fitting TRBD1. The germline gives CDR1 MGHDK, CDR2 SYGVNS. Germline trimming cut 1 base from V and 0 bases from J; bases unmatched to any gene: 5. This CDR3 has 17 residues. The CDR3 region is CASSESRQGVSTDTQYF. The DNA of the CDR3 is TGTGCCAGCAGTGAATCCCGACAGGGGGTTAGCACAGATACGCAGTATTTT.

The chain links TRBV5-6 to TRBJ2-7, with D unclear. Germline-derived CDR1 and CDR2 are SGHDT and YYEEEE. Trimming pared 4 bases from V and 4 bases from J, leaving 21 bases between. This CDR3 is built from 16 residues. CDR3 nucleotide sequence: TGTGCCAGCAGCCCGACGGGCGGCGGCCTTTTTTACGAGCAGTACTTC. The encoded protein is CASSPTGGGLFYEQYF. Looking up the rest from reference TRBV5-6 and TRBJ2-7 gives the full variable domain: DAGVTQSPTHLIKTRGQQVTLRCSPKSGHDTVSWYQQALGQGPQFIFQYYEEEERQRGNFPDRFSGHQFPNYSSELNVNALLLGDSALYLCASSPTGGGLFYEQYFGPGTRLTVT.

The rearrangement joins TRBV5-1 to TRBJ2-3; D unclear. The CDR3 length is 13 residues. V lost 4 bases to trimming and J lost 6 bases, with 12 bases between them. CDR1 is SGHRS, CDR2 YFSETQ, per germline. The CDR3 spells CASSQELADTQYF. The CDR3 DNA reads TGCGCCAGCAGCCAGGAGTTGGCCGATACGCAGTATTTT.

V gene TRBV7-2 combines with J gene TRBJ2-3, with D perhaps given as TRBD1 or TRBD2 (5 bases each). The length of the CDR3 is 14 residues. Germline CDR1 reads SGHTA; CDR2 reads FQGNSA. Trimming removed 4 bases at V and 6 bases at J, with 14 bases between. Written as DNA, the CDR3 is TGTGCCAGCAGCTCACCCGGGACCCTCGATACGCAGTATTTT. Translation gives CASSSPGTLDTQYF.

A single count supports this clone. This chain connects TRBV12-2 to TRBJ2-2; the D call in the table, TRBD1, was not verified against the DNA. TRBV12-2 is a recognized pseudogene. The CDR3 is 16 residues long. The CDR3 loop reads CASRLSGTGRTGELFF. The CDR3 coding sequence is TGTGCAAGTCGCTTGTCCGGGACAGGGAGGACCGGGGAGCTGTTTTTT.

This chain connects TRBV23-1 to TRBJ1-5; 7 positions match TRBD1. TRBV23-1 is an ORF, and what it does is uncertain. The CDR3 is made up of 24 amino acids. V was pared by 0 bases and J by 1 base, with 27 bases of the junction left unmatched. The chain's CDR3 is CASSQSGQGDPPVTFRESNQPQHF. The CDR3 coding sequence is TGCGCCAGCAGTCAATCCGGGCAGGGGGACCCCCCTGTAACATTCCGGGAGAGCAATCAGCCCCAGCATTTT.